This T cell receptor (beta chain) originates from a study of T cells in Graves' hyperthyroidism and ophthalmopathy (dated by TCRdb to 2018 to 2020). As for the study more broadly: Peripheral blood samples were taken at initial diagnosis, before any treatment was given. To identify distinguishing TCR V-J signatures, a discovery cohort of about 100 patients was used, comprising 40 to 45 with Graves' ophthalmopathy and 57 with stable Graves' hyperthyroidism. Prospective prediction of ophthalmopathy was tested in an independent validation cohort consisting of fewer than 20 hyperthyroidism patients and 15 or so patients who later progressed to ophthalmopathy. For training and testing, the 100 or so patients in the discovery cohort were randomly divided in a 7:3 ratio. The study also compared thyroid tissue and blood T-cell repertoires from roughly 6 Graves' hyperthyroidism patients. After sampling, hyperthyroidism patients received methimazole starting at 30 mg daily, and ophthalmopathy patients received high-dose intravenous methylprednisolone. According to the paper, TCR Vbeta CDR3 sequencing was carried out on 120 to 150 peripheral blood samples, which came from approximately 43 ophthalmopathy, fewer than 80 hyperthyroidism and approximately 17 progressor patients.

Moderately to severely active disease, a Clinical Activity Score of at least 3, a NOSPECS grade of at least 4, and a duration under 3 months were present in ophthalmopathy patients. The study excluded patients with uncontrolled infections, other autoimmune diseases, pregnancy or lactation. Diagnoses were based on clinical symptoms, serum thyroxine and TRAb, thyroid ultrasound and orbital computed tomography. Ficoll-Paque density gradient centrifugation was used to isolate PBMCs from around 10 ml of fresh peripheral blood. Trizol reagent was used to extract total RNA, and RNA quality was then checked on an Agilent 2100 Bioanalyzer. Its CDR3 holds 15 amino acids, cysteine through phenylalanine. CDR3 DNA is the only sequence kept; it has 45 bases, read in frame from the first base. The CDR1 and CDR2 encoded by the germline V gene (reference sequence) are DFQATT and SNEGSKA. Trimming takes 5 bases from V and 7 bases from J, and the germline ends sit 22 bases apart.

Results and caveats for the whole study, not just this receptor: A model built on a 13 V-J signature distinguished ophthalmopathy from stable hyperthyroidism, reaching 85% to 90% sensitivity and under 84% specificity in cross-validation and 80%/75% in testing. Sample size was not statistically predetermined, and blinding of investigators to group allocation was not performed. In validation, progression to ophthalmopathy was predicted by the model with around 71% sensitivity and nearly 75% specificity, a median of around 6.5 months before onset. Blood samples also contained most of the expanded thyroid clonotypes (frequency above 0.001), which suggests that blood repertoires may reflect thyroid immune responses.

The TCR beta CDR3 regions were amplified from the RNA transcripts. A first-round RT-PCR of the TCR CDR3 used the HTBI primer set with the Qiagen OneStep RT-PCR kit. Libraries were constructed in a second round of multiplex PCR, after which size selection and purification were carried out. Libraries were sequenced paired-end with 100 bp reads on an Illumina HiSeq2000. Per the original workflow: SOAPnuke was used to process the raw data, throwing out any read that contained adapters or uncalled bases, had a mean Phred below 15, or lacked an exact constant-primer or identifier match. COPE v1.2.5 was used to merge high-quality paired reads, and clonotypes were defined as unique nucleotide sequences. MiTCR v1.1 was used to align the clonotypes against IMGT TRBV, TRBD and TRBJ reference segments. Analysis was restricted to V-J combinations with a frequency above 0.0001, which covered roughly 99% of repertoires. A TCS score was defined as the ratio of F50 (clonal expansion) to E x V (chaos), with BLOSUM62-based TCRdist applied between CDR3 peptides within each V-J. Welch's t-statistics and random forest reduced 514 V-J features to under 15, which were used in a naive Bayes classifier (R e1071). TCRdb ran its own pipeline on the public reads, namely fastp trimming at Q25 and MiXCR clone calling, and kept in-frame beta chains. Rows merge per CDR3 protein into single entries with the most common DNA and genes. TCRdb's processing, not the authors' own work, is the source of the V and J calls. For this sample the table gives 500,000 to 650,000 distinct CDR3 sequences, of which 14% were detected only once. Around 13% of the sample lies in the top ten.

The sample holds a few counts of this clonotype. Its antigen is unknown. Base qualities are missing; no much larger clone stands one base away. The sequenced material came from blood. The rearrangement combines TRBV20-1 with TRBJ2-3, and possibly TRBD2, on 7 matching bases. This TCR was recovered from a woman in her 50s with Graves' ophthalmopathy. The CDR3 has the sequence CSAPGGREWDNTQYF. The DNA reads as follows: TGCAGTGCTCCCGGGGGGCGGGAGTGGGACAATACGCAGTATTTT.